These 27 T cell receptor beta chains were sequenced from one sample in a study of blood T cells in healthy people across ages. A second 7 to 11 cycle PCR used barcoded and J-beta primers. Via MiXCR, TCRdb re-called the 5' RACE reads, giving one row per CDR3 protein. The table includes hundreds of thousands of distinct CDR3 sequences, around two fifths detected once. Sequencing was carried out using blood. The receptor set was obtained from a man older than 75 in good health.

The chain couples TRBV24-1 to TRBJ2-1; D may be TRBD1 or TRBD2 (5 bases each). Germline V gene lookup returns CDR1 KGHDR and CDR2 SFDVKD. The length of the CDR3 is 16 residues. V was shortened by 4 bases and J by 4 bases, with 16 bases between the two germline ends. This CDR3 reads CATSDRQGDKYNEQFF. CDR3 DNA sequence: TGTGCCACCAGTGACCGTCAGGGAGACAAATACAATGAGCAGTTCTTC.

V and J are TRBV6-5 and TRBJ2-7; the D gene could be TRBD1 or TRBD2 (6 bases each). The J call may be incorrect, as the DNA end agrees better with TRBJ2-5. CDR3 length: 14 amino acids. Germline V gives CDR1 MNHEY, CDR2 SVGAGI. The CDR3 nucleotides read TGTGCCAGCGGACGAGGGGGGAACCAAGAGACCCAGTACTTC. Amino acid sequence: CASGRGGNQETQYF.

This chain joins TRBV10-1 and TRBJ2-3; D tentatively fits TRBD1 or TRBD2 (6 bases each). Trimming pared 3 bases from V and 6 bases from J, leaving 10 bases between. Germline CDR1 WNHNN, CDR2 SYGVQD (reference sequence). This CDR3 is 13 amino acids long. CDR3 sequence: CASSEGGQDTQYF. The CDR3 region has the DNA TGCGCCAGCAGTGAAGGGGGGCAGGATACGCAGTATTTT.

This clonotype was observed a handful of times. The chain couples TRBV12-5 to TRBJ2-1, with 15 positions matching TRBD2. From germline, CDR1 is LGHNT and CDR2 FRNRAP. Losses at the gene ends were 5 bases for V and 7 bases for J; bases not matched to a gene: 6. This CDR3 contains 16 residues. The CDR3 loop reads CASGPGTSGRLNEQFF. Written as DNA, the CDR3 is TGTGCTAGTGGTCCGGGGACTAGCGGGAGGTTGAATGAGCAGTTCTTC.

There are a few counts of this clonotype. Here the CDR3 DNA reads TGCAGCGTTCCAACTAGCGGGAGGTTGGATGAGCAGTTCTTC. It encodes CSVPTSGRLDEQFF. This chain uses TRBV29-1 with TRBJ2-1; 12 positions agree with TRBD2. Germline CDR1 reads SQVTM; CDR2 reads ANQGSEA. The ends lost 5 bases at V and 8 bases at J; junction bases unmatched: 7. The CDR3 sequence is 14 residues long.

This sequence joins TRBV5-4 and TRBJ1-2; 7 nucleotides line up with TRBD1. V was clipped by 4 bases and J by 8 bases; unmatched bases: 11. Germline assignment: CDR1 SGHNT and CDR2 YYREEE (reference sequence). The CDR3 loop spans 14 amino acids. The CDR3 coding sequence is TGTGCCAGCAGCGAAAACAGGGGCGTCGGAGGCTACACCTTC. Protein: CASSENRGVGGYTF.

This clonotype came up once. The DNA for the CDR3 is TGCGCCAGCAGAACGACCGGGACGGAAAACACCGGGGAGCTGTTTTTT. Protein product: CASRTTGTENTGELFF. This sequence joins TRBV5-1 and TRBJ2-2, with D possibly being TRBD1 or TRBD2 (5 bases each). CDR3 size: 16 residues. Germline V gives CDR1 SGHRS, CDR2 YFSETQ. Trimming removed 5 bases from V and 2 bases from J, with 16 bases in between.

The rearrangement uses TRBV20-1 and TRBJ2-1; possible D gene TRBD2, 6 bases. There are 15 residues in the CDR3. The V end was cut by 6 bases, the J end by 7 bases, with 22 bases between. Per the germline V gene, CDR1 is DFQATT and CDR2 is SNEGSKA (reference sequence). For the CDR3, the DNA is TGCAGTGCCAGGGCCGGGACTCCTGGTACGAATGAGCAGTTCTTC. Translation gives CSARAGTPGTNEQFF.

This chain's CDR3 is CSARDPQGPINQPQHF. The CDR3 region has the DNA TGCAGTGCTAGAGACCCCCAGGGGCCTATCAATCAGCCCCAGCATTTT. The V and J genes are TRBV20-1 and TRBJ1-5; D perhaps matches TRBD1 (6 bases). CDR3 size: 16 residues. Germline V gene sequence: CDR1 DFQATT, CDR2 SNEGSKA (reference sequence). V lost 0 bases and J lost 3, with 15 bases in between.

The chain combines TRBV7-2 with TRBJ2-2; D ambiguous. Trimming stripped 6 bases from V and 8 bases from J, with 22 bases between. This CDR3 comprises 16 residues. Germline CDR1 is SGHTA and CDR2 is FQGNSA. CDR3: CASSKARALGPGELFF. The CDR3 DNA reads TGTGCCAGCAGTAAGGCTAGGGCGCTCGGTCCAGGGGAGCTGTTTTTT.

The chain's CDR3 is CASSFTSESDNEQFF. Written as DNA, the CDR3 is TGTGCCAGCAGCTTTACTAGCGAGAGCGACAATGAGCAGTTCTTC. The chain links TRBV9 to TRBJ2-1; 7 bases fit TRBD2. This CDR3 is built from 15 residues. Germline assignment: CDR1 SGDLS and CDR2 YYNGEE. The V and J ends lost 4 bases and 5 bases, in that order; junction bases with no gene match: 9.

The chain recombines TRBV9 with TRBJ2-7, with D possibly matching TRBD2 (5 bases). The end of the DNA is better explained by TRBJ2-5, so the J call may be wrong. This CDR3 is built from 14 residues. Germline assignment: CDR1 SGDLS and CDR2 YYNGEE. The CDR3 DNA sequence: TGTGCCAGCAGCGTAGATTCGGGGCAAGAGACCCAGTACTTC. Translation: CASSVDSGQETQYF.

This chain joins TRBV7-9 and TRBJ2-3, with D hard to call. V dropped 11 bases and J dropped 2 bases, with 17 bases sitting between them. Germline V gene lookup returns CDR1 SEHNR and CDR2 FQNEAQ (reference sequence). This CDR3 has 14 amino acids. The CDR3 sequence: CAGSKEHFTDTQYF. In DNA form, the CDR3 reads TGTGCCGGATCCAAGGAACATTTCACAGATACGCAGTATTTT.

This clonotype has at least ten counts. The V gene is TRBV4-2, the J gene TRBJ2-3, with 13 nucleotides matching TRBD2. The CDR3 consists of 17 residues. The germline V gene encodes CDR1 LGHNA and CDR2 YNFKEQ. V shed 3 bases and J 4 bases; nucleotides not matched to a gene: 7. This chain's CDR3 is CASSQRGTSGAPDTQYF. CDR3 DNA sequence: TGTGCCAGCAGCCAGCGCGGGACTAGCGGGGCCCCAGATACGCAGTATTTT.

This clonotype has more than one count but fewer than ten. The genes are TRBV29-1 and TRBJ1-2; no definite D call. CDR1 is SQVTM and CDR2 is ANQGSEA in the germline V gene. Trimming took 4 bases from V and 2 from J, leaving 11 bases between them. This CDR3 has 13 residues. The CDR3 nucleotides are TGCAGCGTTGTACGCCTCCCAAACTATGGCTACACCTTC. Its translation: CSVVRLPNYGYTF.

This chain uses TRBV27 with TRBJ2-3; 10 nucleotides agree with TRBD2. CDR1 is MNHEY, CDR2 SMNVEV, per germline (reference sequence). V was pared by 0 bases and J by 5 bases, with 5 bases of the junction left unmatched. CDR3 length: 16 amino acids. The CDR3 DNA sequence: TGTGCCAGCAGTTTATCGAGGACTAGCGGAAAAGATACGCAGTATTTT. Translating it yields CASSLSRTSGKDTQYF.

J is TRBJ2-3 and V is TRBV4-2; 9 nucleotides agree with TRBD2. Germline assignment: CDR1 LGHNA and CDR2 YNFKEQ. With 1 base clipped from V and 6 bases from J, the junction kept 8 bases outside the gene matches. This CDR3 is built from 16 residues. The CDR3 region has the DNA TGTGCCAGCAGCCAAGGGAATAGCGGGAGTGTGGATACGCAGTATTTT. It specifies CASSQGNSGSVDTQYF.

V and J are TRBV6-2 or TRBV6-3 and TRBJ2-2, with D possibly TRBD1 on 5 matching bases. V dropped 4 bases and J dropped 3 bases, with 12 bases sitting between them. The CDR3 has 15 residues. Germline values: CDR1 MNHEY, CDR2 SVGEGT. The CDR3 DNA reads as TGTGCCAGCAGTTTTACAGGCTTGGACACCGGGGAGCTGTTTTTT. This codes for CASSFTGLDTGELFF.

This clonotype was counted only a few times. This chain links TRBV25-1 with TRBJ2-5; D is unresolved. The ends were cut back, 7 bases at V and 1 base at J, with 13 bases in the middle. Germline CDR1 MGHDK, CDR2 SYGVNS. The CDR3 extends over 14 amino acids. The CDR3 region has the DNA TGTGCCAGCAATGTGGGCGGCCCCCAAGAGACCCAGTACTTC. This sequence encodes CASNVGGPQETQYF. The full variable domain, its missing parts supplied by reference TRBV25-1 and TRBJ2-5, is EADIYQTPRYLVIGTGKKITLECSQTMGHDKMYWYQQDPGMELHLIHYSYGVNSTEKGDLSSESTVSRIRTEHFPLTLESARPSHTSQYLCASNVGGPQETQYFGPGTRLLVL.

This clonotype came up a few times. The chain links TRBV2 to TRBJ2-5; TRBD1 matches 7 bases. The V and J ends lost 6 bases and 1 base, in that order; junction bases with no gene match: 2. Germline lookup yields CDR1 SNHLY and CDR2 FYNNEI. This CDR3 is built from 13 residues. This CDR3 reads CASRHRGQETQYF. For the CDR3, the DNA is TGTGCCAGCAGACACAGGGGCCAAGAGACCCAGTACTTC.

DNA of the CDR3: TGTGCCAGCTCATCAAAGGGACAGTGGGCCTACTATGGCTACACCTTC. The encoded protein is CASSSKGQWAYYGYTF. The V gene is TRBV18, the J gene TRBJ1-2; 7 nucleotides agree with TRBD1. J lost 3 bases, V lost 5 bases, and 12 bases had no gene match. In germline, CDR1 is KGHSH, CDR2 LQKENI. There are 16 residues in the CDR3.

The CDR3 is CASSSRTGGSTDTQYF. The CDR3 region has the DNA TGCGCCAGCAGCTCCCGGACAGGGGGAAGCACAGATACGCAGTATTTT. The rearrangement uses TRBV5-1 and TRBJ2-3; TRBD1 matches 10 bases. Looked up from germline, CDR1 is SGHRS and CDR2 is YFSETQ. Trimming cost V 3 bases and J 0 bases; bases outside gene matches: 4. The CDR3 covers 16 residues.

The chain is built from TRBV27 and TRBJ2-3; 8 nucleotides agree with TRBD2. The V gene's germline CDR1 is MNHEY and CDR2 SMNVEV (reference sequence). This CDR3 contains 14 residues. V lost 6 bases and J lost 5; bases outside the gene matches: 7. The CDR3 coding sequence is TGTGCCAGCAGCCGAGCGGGAGCGGGAGATACGCAGTATTTT. This translates into CASSRAGAGDTQYF.

The V call is TRBV20-1, the J call TRBJ2-3, with 9 bases matching TRBD1. The CDR3 has 14 amino acids. Germline V lookup: CDR1 DFQATT, CDR2 SNEGSKA (reference sequence). The CDR3 DNA reads as TGCAGGCCCGGGACAGGGATGAACACAGATACGCAGTATTTT. The encoded protein is CRPGTGMNTDTQYF.

V gene TRBV20-1 combines with J gene TRBJ2-7, with D perhaps assigned TRBD1 or TRBD2 (6 bases each). The CDR3 length is 14 residues. From germline, CDR1 is DFQATT and CDR2 SNEGSKA (reference sequence). Between the trimmed V and J ends, which lost 6 bases and 2 bases, there was a span of 17 bases. The CDR3 here is CSALRVGGPYEQYF. Written as DNA, the CDR3 is TGCAGTGCCCTCCGAGTGGGGGGCCCCTACGAGCAGTACTTC.

The CDR3 sequence: CASSSPLRLETQYF. The CDR3 DNA follows: TGTGCCAGCAGTTCCCCTTTGAGGCTGGAGACCCAGTACTTC. The chain joins TRBV28 to TRBJ2-5; D is unresolved. Trimming took 4 bases from V and 5 from J, leaving 14 bases between them. This CDR3 region has 14 residues. Germline V gene data show CDR1 as MDHEN and CDR2 as SYDVKM. Full variable domain (missing parts from reference TRBV28 and TRBJ2-5): DVKVTQSSRYLVKRTGEKVFLECVQDMDHENMFWYRQDPGLGLRLIYFSYDVKMKEKGDIPEGYSVSREKKERFSLILESASTNQTSMYLCASSSPLRLETQYFGPGTRLLVL.

This chain's CDR3 is CASSASVYNEQFF. The CDR3 region has the DNA TGTGCCAGCAGCGCTAGCGTCTACAATGAGCAGTTCTTC. V is TRBV7-2 and J is TRBJ2-1, with D perhaps matching TRBD2 (6 bases). The V end was cut by 5 bases, the J end by 3 bases, with 8 bases between. The CDR3 runs to 13 residues. The V gene's germline CDR1 is SGHTA and CDR2 FQGNSA.